This record looks at one T cell receptor beta chain sequence and its context. This sample is drawn from a study of blood T cell repertoires in COVID-19. The overall study: The origin of the acute and convalescent COVID-19 samples was the United States, Italy and Spain. Sources were T cells, B-cell-depleted T cells, or PBMCs; the material itself was cDNA or gDNA.

V gave up 2 bases and J gave up 0 bases, with 10 bases separating them. The V gene's germline CDR1 is SGHRS and CDR2 YFSETQ. The CDR3 loop spans 15 amino acids. Study processing details: Estimated nucleated cell counts came from reference gene primer amplification. Using immunoSEQ multiplex PCR, the repertoire was profiled, and TCRdb retains in-frame clones only, with some absent. V and J calls and clone size are as listed in that table; D and trimming were resolved from the DNA. The sample includes approximately 380,000 clones, 88% of them seen just once. Cohort placement rested on clinical history that participants reported themselves.

This TCR came from a woman aged 18-29 years who had recovered from COVID-19. The sample taken for sequencing was PBMCs or T cells enriched from blood (not recorded which). This sequence joins TRBV5-1 and TRBJ2-3; D not resolved. As DNA, the CDR3 is TGCGCCAGCAGCTTATACTCGACTAGCACAGATACGCAGTATTTT. Its translation: CASSLYSTSTDTQYF. The variable domain in full, completed from reference TRBV5-1 and TRBJ2-3, reads KAGVTQTPRYLIKTRGQQVTLSCSPISGHRSVSWYQQTPGQGLQFLFEYFSETQRNKGNFPGRFSGRQFSNSRSEMNVSTLELGDSALYLCASSLYSTSTDTQYFGPGTRLTVL.